This is a list of T cell receptor beta chains from one sample in a study of cytomegalovirus exposure and HLA in healthy donors. The table came from immunoSEQ multiplex PCR; TCRdb's copy has only in-frame clones and leaves some out. This sample has around 160,000 clones; 55% to 80% occur once, and the top ten carry 4% to 5.5%. The sequencing sample was made of PBMCs. The receptors were sampled from a young woman in good health and CMV-seropositive. Each CDR3 is given with its conserved first and last residue. Each record gives: V gene, D gene, J gene, CDR3 length, clone size, CDR3 protein, CDR3 DNA. D genes are given only for firm matches. Only some rows state a clone size, as once, few, many or a class for expanded clones.

v_call: TRBV28
d_call: .
j_call: TRBJ1-5
cdr3_length: 15
clone_size: .
cdr3_aa: CASSLVFREGQPQHF
cdr3_nt: TGTGCCAGCAGTTTAGTTTTCAGGGAGGGGCAGCCCCAGCATTTT

v_call: TRBV25-1
d_call: .
j_call: TRBJ1-5
cdr3_length: 13
clone_size: .
cdr3_aa: CASKGQGNQPQHF
cdr3_nt: TGTGCCAGCAAAGGTCAGGGCAATCAGCCCCAGCATTTT

v_call: TRBV6-1
d_call: TRBD1
j_call: TRBJ1-5
cdr3_length: 15
clone_size: .
cdr3_aa: CASSRGQGSYQPQHF
cdr3_nt: TGTGCCAGCAGTCGGGGACAGGGTTCATATCAGCCCCAGCATTTT

v_call: TRBV21-1
d_call: .
j_call: TRBJ2-1
cdr3_length: 15
clone_size: few
cdr3_aa: CASSPGLYSYNEQFF
cdr3_nt: TGTGCCAGCAGTCCCGGACTATACTCCTACAATGAGCAGTTCTTC

v_call: TRBV6-1
d_call: .
j_call: TRBJ1-1
cdr3_length: 13
clone_size: .
cdr3_aa: CASSGTVNTEAFF
cdr3_nt: TGTGCCAGCAGCGGTACAGTGAACACTGAAGCTTTCTTT

v_call: TRBV19
d_call: .
j_call: TRBJ2-7
cdr3_length: 16
clone_size: few
cdr3_aa: CASSPTSTGHSYEQYF
cdr3_nt: TGTGCCAGTAGCCCCACCTCCACAGGGCACTCCTACGAGCAGTACTTC

v_call: TRBV5-1
d_call: .
j_call: TRBJ1-3
cdr3_length: 15
clone_size: .
cdr3_aa: CASSVDPGRGNTIYF
cdr3_nt: TGCGCCAGCAGCGTCGACCCAGGGCGCGGAAACACCATATATTTT

v_call: TRBV11-2
d_call: TRBD1
j_call: TRBJ1-2
cdr3_length: 15
clone_size: few
cdr3_aa: CASSPGTAANYGYTF
cdr3_nt: TGTGCCAGCAGCCCAGGGACAGCGGCTAACTATGGCTACACCTTC

v_call: TRBV4-1
d_call: TRBD2
j_call: TRBJ2-5
cdr3_length: 13
clone_size: .
cdr3_aa: CASSTRGSETQYF
cdr3_nt: TGCGCCAGCAGCACTCGCGGGAGCGAGACCCAGTACTTC

v_call: TRBV19
d_call: TRBD1
j_call: TRBJ2-6
cdr3_length: 16
clone_size: .
cdr3_aa: CASSIGTGSGANVLTF
cdr3_nt: TGTGCCAGTAGTATTGGGACAGGGTCTGGGGCCAACGTCCTGACTTTC

v_call: TRBV19
d_call: TRBD2
j_call: TRBJ2-1
cdr3_length: 13
clone_size: .
cdr3_aa: CASSSGGYNEQFF
cdr3_nt: TGTGCCAGTAGCAGCGGGGGGTACAATGAGCAGTTCTTC

v_call: TRBV28
d_call: .
j_call: TRBJ2-1
cdr3_length: 20
clone_size: .
cdr3_aa: CASSRQRLPGLQSSYNEQFF
cdr3_nt: TGTGCCAGCAGTAGACAACGACTGCCGGGACTGCAAAGCTCCTACAATGAGCAGTTCTTC

v_call: TRBV5-4
d_call: TRBD1
j_call: TRBJ2-7
cdr3_length: 16
clone_size: few
cdr3_aa: CASSHDLGQGAYEQYF
cdr3_nt: TGTGCCAGCAGCCATGACCTCGGACAGGGAGCCTACGAGCAGTACTTC

v_call: TRBV2
d_call: TRBD1
j_call: TRBJ1-5
cdr3_length: 15
clone_size: .
cdr3_aa: CASRRQGTTNQPQHF
cdr3_nt: TGTGCCAGCAGACGACAGGGGACGACAAATCAGCCCCAGCATTTT

v_call: TRBV5-4
d_call: TRBD2
j_call: TRBJ2-7
cdr3_length: 13
clone_size: .
cdr3_aa: CAYVGTSVYEQYF
cdr3_nt: TGTGCCTATGTCGGGACTAGCGTGTACGAGCAGTACTTC

v_call: TRBV27
d_call: TRBD1
j_call: TRBJ2-1
cdr3_length: 14
clone_size: few
cdr3_aa: CASSRGQGAYEQFF
cdr3_nt: TGTGCCAGCAGTCGGGGACAGGGGGCCTATGAGCAGTTCTTC

v_call: TRBV5-4
d_call: TRBD2
j_call: TRBJ2-1
cdr3_length: 16
clone_size: few
cdr3_aa: CASSLAPASGNNEQFF
cdr3_nt: TGTGCCAGCAGCTTGGCCCCGGCTAGCGGGAACAATGAGCAGTTCTTC

v_call: TRBV18
d_call: TRBD1
j_call: TRBJ1-4
cdr3_length: 14
clone_size: .
cdr3_aa: CASSPGTGVEKLFF
cdr3_nt: TGTGCCAGCTCACCAGGGACAGGGGTTGAAAAACTGTTTTTT

v_call: TRBV2
d_call: TRBD2
j_call: TRBJ2-1
cdr3_length: 14
clone_size: once
cdr3_aa: CASSALAQYNEQFF
cdr3_nt: TGTGCCAGCAGTGCACTAGCGCAATACAATGAGCAGTTCTTC

v_call: TRBV9
d_call: .
j_call: TRBJ2-5
cdr3_length: 14
clone_size: .
cdr3_aa: CASSVGDSQETQYF
cdr3_nt: TGTGCCAGCAGCGTCGGCGACAGTCAAGAGACCCAGTACTTC

v_call: TRBV7-9
d_call: .
j_call: TRBJ1-1
cdr3_length: 14
clone_size: few
cdr3_aa: CASSLDSGNTEAFF
cdr3_nt: TGTGCCAGCAGCTTAGATTCAGGGAACACTGAAGCTTTCTTT

v_call: TRBV7-3
d_call: TRBD2
j_call: TRBJ2-7
cdr3_length: 15
clone_size: .
cdr3_aa: CASSLTSGSSYEQYF
cdr3_nt: TGTGCCAGCAGCTTAACAAGCGGGAGCTCCTACGAGCAGTACTTC